The next 20 T cell receptor beta chains were all read from a single sample in a study of T cells in localized non-small cell lung cancer. TCRdb's table, derived via immunoSEQ multiplex PCR, lists solely in-frame clones and lacks some. The repertoire holds about 40,000 clones, 65% to 90% seen once, with around 7.5% in the top ten. The material sequenced was peripheral blood mononuclear cells, taken before any cancer treatment. All receptors come from a male donor aged 60 or older with stage II lung adenocarcinoma.

The gene calls are TRBV5-1 and TRBJ2-7; perhaps TRBD1 as D (6 bases). Germline V lookup: CDR1 SGHRS, CDR2 YFSETQ. The CDR3 has 14 amino acids. The V end lost 3 bases, the J end lost 0 bases, and 10 bases lay between the germline ends. CDR3 in amino acids: CASSSTGTSYEQYF. CDR3 nucleotide sequence: TGCGCCAGCAGCTCCACAGGGACCTCCTACGAGCAGTACTTC. Complete variable domain (other parts from reference TRBV5-1 and TRBJ2-7): KAGVTQTPRYLIKTRGQQVTLSCSPISGHRSVSWYQQTPGQGLQFLFEYFSETQRNKGNFPGRFSGRQFSNSRSEMNVSTLELGDSALYLCASSSTGTSYEQYFGPGTRLTVT.

The chain recombines TRBV10-3 with TRBJ2-1; TRBD1 matches at 12 bases. The CDR3 runs 19 residues. Germline CDR1 reads ENHRY; CDR2 reads SYGVKD. V shed 6 bases and J 7 bases; nucleotides not matched to a gene: 19. The CDR3 spells CAIRDSGTGGIAGRNEQFF. CDR3 coding DNA: TGTGCCATCAGGGACTCCGGGACAGGGGGCATCGCGGGGCGTAATGAGCAGTTCTTC.

V is TRBV6-5 and J is TRBJ1-3; D may be TRBD2 (6 bases). The J call may not be correct, given that the DNA end is closer to TRBJ2-2. The CDR3 runs 14 residues. Germline CDR1 reads MNHEY; CDR2 reads SVGAGI. CDR3 DNA sequence: TGTGCCAGCAGTTACGATAGCGGAACCGGGGAGCTGTTTTTT. This translates into CASSYDSGTGELFF.

The CDR3 region is CASSPFWGREANEQFF. The CDR3 DNA is TGCGCCAGCAGCCCCTTTTGGGGGAGGGAGGCGAATGAGCAGTTCTTC. The V call is TRBV4-1, the J call TRBJ2-1; 7 nucleotides align to TRBD2. The CDR3 runs 16 residues. In germline, CDR1 is MGHRA, CDR2 YSYEKL. V shed 4 bases and J 7 bases; nucleotides not matched to a gene: 13.

The chain has TRBV2 and TRBJ2-1; possibly TRBD1 or TRBD2 for D (5 bases each). Deletions cut 8 bases from V and 7 bases from J, with 12 bases between. The CDR3 length is 12 residues. The germline CDR1 and CDR2 sequences are SNHLY and FYNNEI. CDR3 residues: CASVRGRNEQFF. CDR3 bases: TGTGCCAGCGTGAGGGGACGAAATGAGCAGTTCTTC.

This clone was recorded once. J is TRBJ2-7 and V is TRBV4-2, with 12 bases that match TRBD2. V lost 0 bases to trimming and J lost 2 bases; unmatched junction nucleotides: 8. CDR1 and CDR2 from the germline V gene are LGHNA and YNFKEQ. CDR3 size: 18 residues. The CDR3 loop reads CASSQDKTSGRLTYEQYF. CDR3 nucleotides: TGTGCCAGCAGCCAAGATAAAACTAGCGGGAGGCTCACCTACGAGCAGTACTTC.

The chain employs TRBV9 and TRBJ1-2; D not resolved. There are 12 residues in the CDR3. Per the germline V gene, CDR1 is SGDLS and CDR2 is YYNGEE. Trimming stripped 2 bases from V and 8 bases from J, with 10 bases between. CDR3: CASSVGIQGYTF. CDR3 in DNA: TGTGCCAGCAGCGTGGGGATCCAGGGCTACACCTTC.

The CDR3 region is CASSTPRGADTQYF. The CDR3 DNA follows: TGTGCCAGCAGTACACCCAGGGGGGCAGATACGCAGTATTTT. The gene calls are TRBV2 and TRBJ2-3, with a tentative D call TRBD1 (7 bases). Per germline, CDR1 SNHLY and CDR2 FYNNEI. V was shortened by 5 bases and J by 4 bases, with 13 bases between the two germline ends. CDR3 length: 14 residues.

The chain links TRBV10-3 to TRBJ1-2, with D possibly TRBD1 on 6 matching bases. From germline, CDR1 is ENHRY and CDR2 SYGVKD. The CDR3 length is 14 residues. V gave up 4 bases and J gave up 1 base, with 10 bases separating them. The CDR3 DNA reads TGTGCCATCAGTGTACCAGGGGATAACTATGGCTACACCTTC. Protein product: CAISVPGDNYGYTF.

V is TRBV7-2 and J is TRBJ1-1; the D gene is possibly TRBD1 (6 bases). V was clipped by 3 bases and J by 5 bases, with 13 bases between them. CDR1 and CDR2 (germline): SGHTA, FQGNSA. CDR3 size: 14 residues. The CDR3 DNA follows: TGTGCCAGCAGCTTCGGGCCCAGGGGAACTGAAGCTTTCTTT. Protein product: CASSFGPRGTEAFF.

This clone showed up just a few times. Distinct nucleotide sequences in the sample also encode this CDR3. V usage is TRBV28 and J usage is TRBJ1-1, with D tentatively TRBD1 (5 bases). V dropped 3 bases and J dropped 1 base, with 9 bases sitting between them. Germline loops: CDR1 MDHEN, CDR2 SYDVKM. There are 14 residues in the CDR3. CDR3 nucleotide sequence: TGTGCCAGCAGTTTGAGAGGGGAGAACACTGAAGCTTTCTTT. It specifies CASSLRGENTEAFF.

A word on this clone: A single base separates this from a much larger clone, so it may be a read error. The chain uses TRBV18 and TRBJ1-4, with 10 bases identical to TRBD1. The germline CDR1 and CDR2 sequences are KGHSH and LQKENI. CDR3 length: 14 amino acids. The J segment lost 5 bases and the V segment lost 4 bases, leaving 1 base of the junction unmatched. CDR3: CASSRGQGNEKLFF. The CDR3, as DNA: TGTGCCAGCTCACGGGGACAGGGGAATGAAAAACTGTTTTTT.

This chain links TRBV7-2 with TRBJ1-1; 7 bases match TRBD1. The CDR3 spans 14 residues. Per germline, CDR1 SGHTA and CDR2 FQGNSA. Germline trimming cut 5 bases from V and 1 base from J; bases unmatched to any gene: 4. The CDR3 protein is CASSPNRGNTEAFF. As DNA, the CDR3 is TGTGCCAGCAGCCCAAACAGGGGGAACACTGAAGCTTTCTTT.

In this sample, this clone turned up a few times. The chain uses TRBV25-1 and TRBJ2-7; D not resolved. The V gene lost 1 base and the J gene lost 3 bases, with 7 bases spanning the gap. Germline V CDR1 and CDR2: MGHDK, SYGVNS. This CDR3 has 13 amino acids. CDR3 bases: TGTGCCAGCAGTGAATCGGTTCTCTACGAGCAGTACTTC. Protein: CASSESVLYEQYF.

This clone has just one count. This may be a read error: a much more frequent sequence differs by one nucleotide. The same CDR3 can be traced to other DNA sequences in this sample. V and J are TRBV27 and TRBJ2-3; D gene unclear. Germline-derived CDR1 and CDR2 are MNHEY and SMNVEV (reference sequence). The CDR3 runs to 16 residues. The CDR3 bases are TGTGCCAGCAGCCCTTGGAAGATAATAAGCACAGATACGCAATATTTT. Residues: CASSPWKIISTDTQYF.

This chain connects TRBV6-5 to TRBJ2-7; no definite D call. Trimming removed 6 bases from V and 4 bases from J, with 13 bases in between. CDR1 is MNHEY, CDR2 SVGAGI, per germline. This CDR3 region has 13 residues. CDR3 DNA sequence: TGTGCCAGCAGCCCCGGAGAGGTTTACGAGCAGTACTTC. Translation: CASSPGEVYEQYF.

The chain has TRBV7-9 and TRBJ1-1, with D possibly matching TRBD1 (6 bases). The V gene lost 5 bases and the J gene lost 4 bases, with 17 bases spanning the gap. CDR1 is SEHNR, CDR2 FQNEAQ, per germline (reference sequence). The CDR3 consists of 15 residues. The CDR3 region has the DNA TGTGCCAGCAGCGTTCACAGGGAGGGCGGCACTGAAGCTTTCTTT. Translation gives CASSVHREGGTEAFF.

The gene calls are TRBV5-4 and TRBJ2-1; D is perhaps TRBD2 (6 bases). The CDR3 extends over 16 amino acids. V was shortened by 5 bases and J by 1 base, with 16 bases between the two germline ends. The V gene's germline CDR1 is SGHNT and CDR2 YYREEE (reference sequence). CDR3 sequence (DNA): TGTGCCAGCAGTGTGGAACTAGCCCCATCCTACAATGAGCAGTTCTTC. Its protein is CASSVELAPSYNEQFF.

The chain carries TRBV2 and TRBJ2-7; no clear D. This CDR3 is built from 14 residues. Germline values: CDR1 SNHLY, CDR2 FYNNEI. Trimming took 2 bases from V and 2 from J, leaving 10 bases between them. The CDR3 loop is CASSEQMFTYEQYF. The DNA for the CDR3 is TGTGCCAGCAGTGAACAGATGTTTACCTACGAGCAGTACTTC.

The J gene is TRBJ1-1, the V gene TRBV7-2; D is unclear. The ends were cut back, 3 bases at V and 8 bases at J, with 16 bases in the middle. CDR3 length equals 14 residues. Germline lookup yields CDR1 SGHTA and CDR2 FQGNSA. CDR3 DNA: TGTGCCAGCAGCTTGCACTCGTCCAGGCCGGAAGCTTTCTTT. Its protein product is CASSLHSSRPEAFF.